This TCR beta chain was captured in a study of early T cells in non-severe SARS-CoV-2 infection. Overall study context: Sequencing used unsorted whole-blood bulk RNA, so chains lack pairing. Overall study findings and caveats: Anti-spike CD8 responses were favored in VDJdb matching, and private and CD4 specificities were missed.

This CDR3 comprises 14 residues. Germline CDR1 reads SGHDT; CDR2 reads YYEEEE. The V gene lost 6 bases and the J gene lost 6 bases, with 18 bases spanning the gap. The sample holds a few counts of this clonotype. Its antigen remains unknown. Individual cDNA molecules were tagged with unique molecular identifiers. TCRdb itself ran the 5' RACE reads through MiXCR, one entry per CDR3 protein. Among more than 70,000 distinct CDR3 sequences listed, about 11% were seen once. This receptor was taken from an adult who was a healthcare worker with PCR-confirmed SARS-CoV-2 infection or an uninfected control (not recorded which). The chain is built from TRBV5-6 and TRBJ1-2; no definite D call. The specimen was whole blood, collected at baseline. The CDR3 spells CASNYYGDPDGYTF. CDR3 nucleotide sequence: TGTGCCAGCAACTACTACGGAGACCCCGATGGCTACACCTTC.